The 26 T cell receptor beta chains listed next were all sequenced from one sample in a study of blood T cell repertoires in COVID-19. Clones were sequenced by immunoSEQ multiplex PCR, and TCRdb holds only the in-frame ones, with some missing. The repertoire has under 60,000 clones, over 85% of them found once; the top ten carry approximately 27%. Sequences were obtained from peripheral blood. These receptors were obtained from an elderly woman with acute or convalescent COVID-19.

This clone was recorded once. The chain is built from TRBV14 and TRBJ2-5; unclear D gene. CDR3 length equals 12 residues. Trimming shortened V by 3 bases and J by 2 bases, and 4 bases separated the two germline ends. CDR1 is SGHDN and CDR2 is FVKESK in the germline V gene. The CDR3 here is CASSHTQETQYF. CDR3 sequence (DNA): TGTGCCAGCAGCCATACACAAGAGACCCAGTACTTC. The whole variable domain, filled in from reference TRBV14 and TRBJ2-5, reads EAGVTQFPSHSVIEKGQTVTLRCDPISGHDNLYWYRRVMGKEIKFLLHFVKESKQDESGMPNNRFLAERTGGTYSTLKVQPAELEDSGVYFCASSHTQETQYFGPGTRLLVL.

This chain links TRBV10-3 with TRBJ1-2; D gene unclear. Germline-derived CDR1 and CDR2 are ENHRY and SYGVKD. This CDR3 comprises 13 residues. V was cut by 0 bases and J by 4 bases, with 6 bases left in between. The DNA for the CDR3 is TGTGCCATCAGTGAGTCCACGGTCTATGGCTACACCTTC. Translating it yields CAISESTVYGYTF.

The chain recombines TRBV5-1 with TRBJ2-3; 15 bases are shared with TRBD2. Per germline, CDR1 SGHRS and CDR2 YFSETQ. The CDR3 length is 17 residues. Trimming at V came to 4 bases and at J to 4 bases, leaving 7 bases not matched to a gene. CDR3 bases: TGCGCCAGCAGCGCTGGGACTAGCGGGGGGTGGGCAGATACGCAGTATTTT. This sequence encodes CASSAGTSGGWADTQYF.

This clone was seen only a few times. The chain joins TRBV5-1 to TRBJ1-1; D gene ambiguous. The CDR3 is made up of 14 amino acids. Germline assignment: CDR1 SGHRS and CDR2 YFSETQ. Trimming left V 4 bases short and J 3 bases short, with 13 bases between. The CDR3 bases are TGCGCCAGCAGCCCTAGGATCGGGGACACTGAAGCTTTCTTT. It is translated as CASSPRIGDTEAFF. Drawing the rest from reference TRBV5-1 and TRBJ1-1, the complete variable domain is KAGVTQTPRYLIKTRGQQVTLSCSPISGHRSVSWYQQTPGQGLQFLFEYFSETQRNKGNFPGRFSGRQFSNSRSEMNVSTLELGDSALYLCASSPRIGDTEAFFGQGTRLTVV.

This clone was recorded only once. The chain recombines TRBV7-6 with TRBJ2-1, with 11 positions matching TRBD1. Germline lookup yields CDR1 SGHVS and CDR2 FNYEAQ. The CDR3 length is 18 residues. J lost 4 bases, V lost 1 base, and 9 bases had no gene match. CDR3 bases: TGTGCCAGCAGCTTAGAGGACAGGGGGCCTAACCGTTACAATGAGCAGTTCTTC. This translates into CASSLEDRGPNRYNEQFF. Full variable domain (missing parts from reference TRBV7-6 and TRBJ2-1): GAGVSQSPRYKVTKRGQDVALRCDPISGHVSLYWYRQALGQGPEFLTYFNYEAQQDKSGLPNDRFSAERPEGSISTLTIQRTEQRDSAMYRCASSLEDRGPNRYNEQFFGPGTRLTVL.

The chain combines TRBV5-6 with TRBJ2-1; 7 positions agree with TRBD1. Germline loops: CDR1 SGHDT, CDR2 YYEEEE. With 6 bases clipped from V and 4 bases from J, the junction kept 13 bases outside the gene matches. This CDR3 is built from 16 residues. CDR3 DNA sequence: TGTGCCAGCAACCGGGACAGCGTCCCCCCATACAATGAGCAGTTCTTC. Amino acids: CASNRDSVPPYNEQFF. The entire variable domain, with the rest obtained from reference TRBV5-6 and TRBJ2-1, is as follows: DAGVTQSPTHLIKTRGQQVTLRCSPKSGHDTVSWYQQALGQGPQFIFQYYEEEERQRGNFPDRFSGHQFPNYSSELNVNALLLGDSALYLCASNRDSVPPYNEQFFGPGTRLTVL.

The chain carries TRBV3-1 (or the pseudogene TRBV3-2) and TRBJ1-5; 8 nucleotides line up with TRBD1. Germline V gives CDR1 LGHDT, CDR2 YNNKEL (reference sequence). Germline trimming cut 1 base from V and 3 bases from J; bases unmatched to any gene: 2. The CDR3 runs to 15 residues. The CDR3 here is CASSQGTGNNQPQHF. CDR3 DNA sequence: TGTGCCAGCAGCCAAGGGACAGGGAACAATCAGCCCCAGCATTTT.

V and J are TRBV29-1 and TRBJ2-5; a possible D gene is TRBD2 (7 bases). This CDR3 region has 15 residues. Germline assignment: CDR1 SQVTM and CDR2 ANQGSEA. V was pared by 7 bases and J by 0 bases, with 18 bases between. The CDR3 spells CSAGGQGIDQETQYF. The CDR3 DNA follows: TGCAGCGCCGGGGGGCAGGGAATAGACCAAGAGACCCAGTACTTC.

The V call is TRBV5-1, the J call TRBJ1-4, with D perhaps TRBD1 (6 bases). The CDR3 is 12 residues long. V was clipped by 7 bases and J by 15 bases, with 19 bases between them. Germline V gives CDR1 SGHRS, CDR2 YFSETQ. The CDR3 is CASGEEQGGMFF. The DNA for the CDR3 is TGCGCCAGCGGGGAAGAACAGGGAGGGATGTTTTTT.

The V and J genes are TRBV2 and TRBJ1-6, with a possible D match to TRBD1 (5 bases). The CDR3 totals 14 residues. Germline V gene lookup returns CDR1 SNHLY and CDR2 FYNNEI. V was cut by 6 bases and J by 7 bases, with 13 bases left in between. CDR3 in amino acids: CASRPGLENSPLHF. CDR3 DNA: TGTGCCAGCAGGCCAGGGTTAGAGAATTCACCCCTCCACTTT.

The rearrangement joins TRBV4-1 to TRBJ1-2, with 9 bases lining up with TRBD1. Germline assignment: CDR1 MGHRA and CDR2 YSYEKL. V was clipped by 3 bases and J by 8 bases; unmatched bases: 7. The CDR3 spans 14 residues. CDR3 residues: CASSQRTGESGYTF. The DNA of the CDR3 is TGCGCCAGCAGCCAGAGGACAGGGGAAAGCGGCTACACCTTC.

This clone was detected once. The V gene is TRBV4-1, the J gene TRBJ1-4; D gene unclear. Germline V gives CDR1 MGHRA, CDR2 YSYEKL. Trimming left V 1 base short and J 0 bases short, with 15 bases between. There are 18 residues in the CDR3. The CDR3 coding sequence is TGCGCCAGCAGCCAAGGCCCCCTCTTAGTGACAACTAATGAAAAACTGTTTTTT. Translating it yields CASSQGPLLVTTNEKLFF.

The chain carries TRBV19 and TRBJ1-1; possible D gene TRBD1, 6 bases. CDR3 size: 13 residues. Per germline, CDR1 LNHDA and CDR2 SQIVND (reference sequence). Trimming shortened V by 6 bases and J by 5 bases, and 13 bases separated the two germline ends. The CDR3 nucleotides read TGTGCCAGTAGGAACAGGGATGCGACTGAAGCTTTCTTT. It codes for CASRNRDATEAFF.

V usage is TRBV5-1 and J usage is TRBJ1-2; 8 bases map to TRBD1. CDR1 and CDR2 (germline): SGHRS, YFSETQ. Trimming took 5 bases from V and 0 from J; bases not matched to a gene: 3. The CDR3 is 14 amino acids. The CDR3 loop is CASRQGDTNYGYTF. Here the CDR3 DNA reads TGCGCCAGCAGACAGGGGGATACTAACTATGGCTACACCTTC.

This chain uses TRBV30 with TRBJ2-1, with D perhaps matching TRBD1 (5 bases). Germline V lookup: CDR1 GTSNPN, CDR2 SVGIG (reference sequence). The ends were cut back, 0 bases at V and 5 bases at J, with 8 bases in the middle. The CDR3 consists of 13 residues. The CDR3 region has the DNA TGTGCCTGGAGTGTAGGGGTGGACAATGAGCAGTTCTTC. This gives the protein CAWSVGVDNEQFF.

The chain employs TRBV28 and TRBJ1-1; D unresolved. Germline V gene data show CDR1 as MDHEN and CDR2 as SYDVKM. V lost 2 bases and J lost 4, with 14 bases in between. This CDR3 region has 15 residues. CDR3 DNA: TGTGCCAGCAGTTTACAGGCTACGGTTGTCACTGAAGCTTTCTTT. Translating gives CASSLQATVVTEAFF.

The CDR3 loop is CASSPRGSTGELFF. The CDR3 nucleotides read TGTGCCAGCTCACCGCGGGGAAGCACCGGGGAGCTGTTTTTT. The V gene is TRBV18, the J gene TRBJ2-2, with D tentatively TRBD2 (6 bases). The CDR3 totals 14 residues. Trimming left V 3 bases short and J 4 bases short, with 9 bases between. CDR1 and CDR2 (germline): KGHSH, LQKENI.

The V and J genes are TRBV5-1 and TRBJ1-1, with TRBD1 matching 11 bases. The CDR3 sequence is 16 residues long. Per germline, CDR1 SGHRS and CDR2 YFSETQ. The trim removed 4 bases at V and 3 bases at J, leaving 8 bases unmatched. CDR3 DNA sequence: TGCGCCAGCAGCCCGCGGACAGGGGGCGGGGACACTGAAGCTTTCTTT. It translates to CASSPRTGGGDTEAFF.

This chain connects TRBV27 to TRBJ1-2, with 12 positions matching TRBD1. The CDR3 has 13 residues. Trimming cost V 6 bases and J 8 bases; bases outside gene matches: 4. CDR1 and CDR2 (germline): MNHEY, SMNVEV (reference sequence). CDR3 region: CASSTGTGGGYTF. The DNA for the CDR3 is TGTGCCAGCAGCACCGGGACAGGGGGCGGCTACACCTTC.

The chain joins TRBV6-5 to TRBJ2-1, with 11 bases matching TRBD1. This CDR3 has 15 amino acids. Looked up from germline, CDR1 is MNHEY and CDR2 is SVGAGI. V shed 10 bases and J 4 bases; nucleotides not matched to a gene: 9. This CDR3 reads CATCSRDRGYNEQFF. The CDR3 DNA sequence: TGTGCCACCTGCTCCCGGGACAGGGGGTACAATGAGCAGTTCTTC.

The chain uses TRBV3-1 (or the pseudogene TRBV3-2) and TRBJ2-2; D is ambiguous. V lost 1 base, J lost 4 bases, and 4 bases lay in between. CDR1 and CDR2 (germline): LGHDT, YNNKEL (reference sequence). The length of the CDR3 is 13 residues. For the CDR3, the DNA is TGTGCCAGCAGCCAAGGAGGCACCGGGGAGCTGTTTTTT. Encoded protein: CASSQGGTGELFF.

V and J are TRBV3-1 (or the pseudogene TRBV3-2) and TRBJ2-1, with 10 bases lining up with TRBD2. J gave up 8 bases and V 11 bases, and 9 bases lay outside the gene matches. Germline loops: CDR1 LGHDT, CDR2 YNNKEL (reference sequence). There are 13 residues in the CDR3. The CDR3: CASQRGGSDEQFF. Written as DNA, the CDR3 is TGTGCCTCGCAGCGGGGGGGCTCGGATGAGCAGTTCTTC.

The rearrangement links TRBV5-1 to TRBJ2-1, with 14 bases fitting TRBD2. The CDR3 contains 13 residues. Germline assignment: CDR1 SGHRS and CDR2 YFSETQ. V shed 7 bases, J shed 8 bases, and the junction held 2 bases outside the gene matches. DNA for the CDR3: TGCGCCAGCGGACTAGCGGGGGGATATGAGCAGTTCTTC. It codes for CASGLAGGYEQFF. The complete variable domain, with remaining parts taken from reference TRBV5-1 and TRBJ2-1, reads KAGVTQTPRYLIKTRGQQVTLSCSPISGHRSVSWYQQTPGQGLQFLFEYFSETQRNKGNFPGRFSGRQFSNSRSEMNVSTLELGDSALYLCASGLAGGYEQFFGPGTRLTVL.

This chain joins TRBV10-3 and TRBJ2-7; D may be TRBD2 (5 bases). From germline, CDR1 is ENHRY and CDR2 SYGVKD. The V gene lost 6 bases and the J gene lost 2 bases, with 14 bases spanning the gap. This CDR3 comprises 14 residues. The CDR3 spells CAIRPSGAAYEQYF. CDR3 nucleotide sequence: TGTGCCATCAGGCCGTCTGGAGCGGCCTACGAGCAGTACTTC.

The CDR3, as DNA: TGTGCCAGCAGCCTAAGACTAGCGGGGGACCAAGAGACCCAGTACTTC. Translated: CASSLRLAGDQETQYF. The chain combines TRBV5-4 with TRBJ2-5; 12 bases map to TRBD2. The CDR3 sequence is 16 residues long. The germline V gene has CDR1 SGHNT and CDR2 YYREEE (reference sequence). The ends lost 4 bases at V and 0 bases at J; junction bases unmatched: 4.

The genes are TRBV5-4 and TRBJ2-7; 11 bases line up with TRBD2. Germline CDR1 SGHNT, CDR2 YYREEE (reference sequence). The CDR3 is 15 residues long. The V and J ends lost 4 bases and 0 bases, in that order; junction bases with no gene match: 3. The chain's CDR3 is CASSPSGGNSYEQYF. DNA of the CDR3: TGTGCCAGCAGCCCTAGCGGGGGGAACTCCTACGAGCAGTACTTC.